This note documents a single T cell receptor beta chain sequence. Its antigen is currently not known. Base qualities are not at hand, and no much larger clone is one base apart. The data were obtained in a study of cytomegalovirus exposure and HLA in healthy donors (dated by TCRdb to 2016 to 2017). Regarding the research as a whole: An earlier analysis of approximately 640 of the donors reported 250 to 350 Gb of sequence data and about 100 million unique TCR beta sequences from 150 million to 200 million T cells. Around 300 gigabases of sequencing data and approximately 80 million unique TCR sequences were included in an early release covering about 600 HLA-typed donors. Of the roughly 400 genotyped donors, 65% to 90% fell in the genetic ancestry cluster associated with self-reported Caucasian donors. The study was designed to test whether signatures of past pathogen exposure could be identified by cataloging public T cell receptors. Using immunosequencing, the study profiled T cell repertoires from some 670 subjects and related those repertoires to cytomegalovirus serostatus. Along with the roughly 700-subject first cohort, a separate validation cohort of roughly 110 different subjects was used. To predict cytomegalovirus infection status, the study brought together high-throughput TCR immunosequencing, statistical association of individual TCRs with disease status, and machine learning. A later analysis re-analyzed previously published TCR beta repertoires from roughly 630 donors and added high-resolution HLA genotyping to study TCR occurrence patterns. The later analysis used no new phenotypic data to find candidate immune exposures, relying instead on TCR beta sequences and their occurrence across donors. In an earlier analysis of over 550 of the donors, high-throughput TCR beta sequencing was used to judge whether each TCR beta V gene segment behaved as functional or pseudogenic. Donor age, sex, ethnicity and CMV serostatus were collected together with the repertoire data. Genome-wide SNP genotypes for about three fifths of the roughly 670 donors were used in a later genetic analysis, which treated that subset as a discovery cohort. Every discovery cohort repertoire had been produced on one sequencing platform. Class I and class II HLA loci were covered by the typing at four-digit resolution. Typing coverage differed by locus: A, B, C, DRB1 and DQB1 were typed in about 629-630 donors, DQA1 in 522, DPA1 in 600 to 610, and DPB1 in 450 to 480. About 5 DR-DQ haplotypes were handled as single units for association and clustering, since linkage in the cohort was strong. On average, 235,054 unique TCR beta nucleotide sequences were sequenced per donor among a few hundred genotyped donors of the cohort, with about 19% of those sequences being non-productive. Study-level results and caveats: According to a later analysis, most CMV-associated TCR beta chains appeared to be HLA-restricted, and the HLA associations seemed to be driven largely by CMV exposure. CMV serostatus was the only immune exposure information available for the cohort. In a later analysis, HLA-associated TCR beta chains showed more clonal expansion and lower generation probabilities than non-associated chains that were equally common. In a later analysis, TCR association rates were found to vary across HLA loci, with the most associated TCRs seen for DRB1 alleles and the fewest for HLA-C alleles. In both the original and validation cohorts, the classifier was reported to diagnose cytomegalovirus status with high specificity and sensitivity. While some public TCRs were present in many individuals, most TCR sequences turned up only very rarely across donors. A cluster of highly shared sequence variants was judged likely to represent a technical artifact of the sequencing pipeline. The study listed 170 or so TCR beta chains as associated with cytomegalovirus. A further reported finding was that TCR beta sequences accurately predicted the HLA-A and HLA-B alleles for most subjects in the first cohort. According to a later genetic analysis, donors in an Asian-associated ancestry cluster had fewer N-insertions in productive TCRs than the approximately 650-donor mean. At a false discovery rate of 0.05, a later analysis linked around 15,000 TCR beta sequences to specific HLA alleles. Because the 87-base-pair reads could not distinguish some IMGT-functional V segments, including TRBV6-2 and TRBV6-3, those segments were excluded. In vitro tests confirmed that a few of the cytomegalovirus-associated TCR beta chains recognize cytomegalovirus antigens. An earlier analysis of around 540 of the donors showed that most TCR beta V segments appeared in productive rearrangements either about 87% or about 30% of the time, which broadly matched IMGT annotations. Assigning TCR associations to individual alleles was difficult when HLA alleles, especially DR and DQ, strongly co-occurred. A later analysis reported that several top co-occurrence clusters appeared linked to parvovirus B19, influenza, CMV and Epstein-Barr virus. Because some donors lacked HLA typing at each locus, the association tests relied only on the typed subset. An association between a missense DCLRE1C variant and V-gene and J-gene trimming of TCR beta chains was found in a later genetic analysis and replicated in an independent cohort. Presence/absence analyses assumed roughly uniform sequencing depth across donors, an assumption that may not hold. Only TCR beta chains were sequenced in this cohort, and the absence of alpha or paired-chain data limited detectable features. Linkage disequilibrium might explain the correlated functional status among segregating V segments, but an unknown experimental factor could not be ruled out. Because counts were too low, seventeen rarely observed V segments, including chromosome 9 orphons, were excluded from the earlier analysis of several hundred of the donors. It was suggested by the authors that the approach could potentially be generalized to other disease states and immunological phenotypes.

CDR1 is given as SGHTA and CDR2 as FQGNSA, both from the germline V gene. The CDR3 runs 16 residues from the cysteine to the phenylalanine. Only the CDR3 DNA stays, 48 bases, in frame from base 1. V is cut by 2 bases and J by 6 bases, and the space between the germline ends is 19 bases. Libraries were constructed by the immunoSEQ multiplex PCR assay. For the multiplex PCR, a mixture combining 60 forward primers for TCR Vbeta segments and 13 reverse primers for TCR Jbeta segments was used. Amplification of the CDR3 region of rearranged TCR beta genes was performed with a multiplex PCR assay on genomic DNA. The amplified TCR beta libraries were sequenced on the Illumina HiSeq System as 87-base-pair reads. As for the authors' bioinformatics: A later analysis tallied 75 million to 95 million unique TCR beta chains across the 600 to 700 repertoires, and some 10 million of those chains were shared by two or more donors. Raw reads were error-corrected and collapsed into unique sequences with a nearest-neighbor algorithm that merged closely related sequences to remove PCR and sequencing errors. Alignment of CDR3 sequences to IMGT reference sequences was used to assign V, D and J gene segments. For a sequence to be retained, a match of at least six nucleotides to both a V gene segment and a J gene segment was required. A rearrangement counted as productive if the CDR3 had no stop codons and remained in frame with V and J, and every other rearrangement counted as non-productive. CDR3 was defined by IMGT convention, running from the second conserved V-encoded cysteine to the conserved J-encoded phenylalanine. The earlier analysis of about 610 of the donors excluded sequences that lacked an unambiguous match to a single V gene segment. An earlier analysis of 587 of the donors classified V segments as functional when productive rearrangements were above 56.7% and as segregating when the standard deviation between donors was above 5%. A statistical classification framework was built for diagnosing cytomegalovirus status from the catalog of TCR beta chain sequences. In a later analysis, TCR nucleotide sequences were compared against IMGT/GENE-DB human TR gene sequences so that V and J genes could be assigned. The TCRdist pipeline was used in a later analysis to assign CDR3 sequences and most-parsimonious VDJ recombination scenarios. A later analysis defined each TCR beta chain by its CDR3 amino acid sequence plus V-gene family, and excluded reads lacking a unique V-gene family. A later analysis removed 550 to 700 highly shared, low-generation-probability nucleotide sequences to deal with suspected cross-contamination and a sequencing artifact. In a later analysis, a clonal expansion index for each public chain was calculated from normalized within-repertoire ranks of inferred template counts. Generation probabilities in a later analysis came from a VDJ recombination model fitted to out-of-frame rearrangements, and those results were checked against IGoR. In a later analysis, TCR-TCR, TCR-HLA and TCR-CMV co-occurrence was scored with hypergeometric tests, and a repertoire-size bias correction was applied to TCR pairs. In a later analysis, false discovery rates were estimated by permuting HLA or CMV assignments 20 times. In a later analysis, co-occurring TCRs were grouped using DBSCAN, with TCRdist sequence similarity added in when clustering inside HLA-allele-positive subsets. For co-occurrence clustering, repertoires with fewer than 30,000 or more than 120,000 public chains were excluded, along with 5 or 6 repertoires with anomalous nucleotide sharing. TCRdb mirrors the immuneACCESS table, restricted to in-frame sequences. Some clones are absent from its copies; in checked studies, under half trace to an unresolved V gene, and the reason for the others is unknown. The DNA was the basis for D and trimming; V, J and clone size are from that table. A total of over 150,000 clones appear in this sample, over 60% of them only once. Over 3% of the sample rests with the top ten.

The cohort was made up of 500 to 800 healthy bone marrow donors. Cohort members were all nominally healthy when sampled, although unrecorded immune exposures were likely present. The donor tested CMV seronegative and was one of the 352 seronegative cohort members. A peripheral blood sample was collected from each donor, and TCR beta sequencing was performed on peripheral blood mononuclear cells. The Qiagen DNeasy Blood Extraction Kit was used to extract genomic DNA from the blood cell samples. This chain joins TRBV7-2 to TRBJ1-1; TRBD1 might be the D gene, on 5 matching bases. The sequence was collected from a woman aged 40 to 50 in good health and CMV-seronegative. Material for sequencing was PBMCs. Here is the DNA: TGTGCCAGCAGCTTATTCGCCGGACACTCGCTCCCTGAAGCTTTCTTT. Translated, this is CASSLFAGHSLPEAFF.